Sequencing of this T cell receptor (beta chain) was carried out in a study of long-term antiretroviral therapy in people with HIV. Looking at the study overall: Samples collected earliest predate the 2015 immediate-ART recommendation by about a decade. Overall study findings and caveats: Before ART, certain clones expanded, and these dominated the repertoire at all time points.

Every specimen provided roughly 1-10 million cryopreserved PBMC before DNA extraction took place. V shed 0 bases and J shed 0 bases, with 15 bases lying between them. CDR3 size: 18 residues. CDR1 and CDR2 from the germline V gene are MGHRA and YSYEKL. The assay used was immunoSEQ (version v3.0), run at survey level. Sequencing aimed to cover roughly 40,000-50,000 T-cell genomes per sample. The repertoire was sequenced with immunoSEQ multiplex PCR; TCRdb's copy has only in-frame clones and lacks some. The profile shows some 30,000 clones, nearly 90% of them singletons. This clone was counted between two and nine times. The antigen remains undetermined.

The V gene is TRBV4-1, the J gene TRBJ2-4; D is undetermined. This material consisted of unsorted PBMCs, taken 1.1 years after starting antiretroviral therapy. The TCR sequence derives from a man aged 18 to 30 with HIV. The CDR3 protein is CASSQDQDPVLAKNIQYF. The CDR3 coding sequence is TGCGCCAGCAGCCAAGATCAGGATCCGGTACTAGCCAAAAACATTCAGTACTTC.